A few counts support the clone carrying this T cell receptor beta chain. Its antigen is still unknown. Version v3.0 of the immunoSEQ assay ran at survey level. Per sample, sequencing targeted 40,000-50,000 T-cell genomes. Profiled with immunoSEQ multiplex PCR; TCRdb holds only in-frame clones, not every one. The data show about 36,000 clones, more than 80% seen once. The V and J ends lost 2 bases and 8 bases respectively, with 6 bases between them. CDR1 is SGHVS and CDR2 is FQNEAQ in the germline V gene. This CDR3 contains 11 residues. This sample was included in a study of long-term antiretroviral therapy in people with HIV. Study-level points and caveats: Clonal populations expanded prior to ART predominated within the repertoire at all time points.

The rearrangement links TRBV7-8 to TRBJ1-1; D ambiguous. The sample consisted of unsorted PBMCs, taken 3.4 years after starting antiretroviral therapy. The source of this sequence is a man under 40 with HIV. The CDR3 region has the DNA TGTGCCAGCAGCTTACCAGGAGAAGCTTTCTTT. It specifies CASSLPGEAFF.